The clone carrying this T cell receptor (beta chain) was seen a handful of times. These data are taken from a study of T cells in Graves' hyperthyroidism and ophthalmopathy. The source material, RNA transcripts, was used to amplify TCR beta CDR3 regions. Researchers ran a first-round RT-PCR on the TCR CDR3 using the HTBI primer set. A single record per CDR3 protein comes from TCRdb applying MiXCR to the multiplex PCR reads. This table holds 340,000 or so distinct CDR3 sequences, about 18% found once. Sequencing was done on a sample of blood. The receptor was derived from a woman in her 50s with Graves' hyperthyroidism.

DNA of the CDR3: TGCAGTGGGTTAGCGGGAGGGAACACCGGGGAGCTGTTTTTT. The encoded protein is CSGLAGGNTGELFF. The J gene is TRBJ2-2, the V gene TRBV20-1; TRBD2 matches 10 bases. The CDR3 covers 14 residues. Trimming at V came to 7 bases and at J to 1 base, leaving 3 bases not matched to a gene. From germline, CDR1 is DFQATT and CDR2 SNEGSKA (reference sequence).